This T cell receptor (beta chain) appears in the sequencing data of a study of T cell changes during pregnancy in multiple sclerosis (dated by TCRdb to about 2019). About the full investigation: Changes in the T cell repertoire over the course of pregnancy were examined in this study in women with multiple sclerosis.

Library creation used the immunoSEQ multiplex PCR assay. Drawn from immuneACCESS, this table holds only the in-frame rearrangements with V and J called that TCRdb kept. Clones are partly lost; checked studies trace under half to an unresolved V gene and leave the rest unexplained. In all, the sample holds some 47,000 clones, and about 95% of those were seen once. About 0.9% of the sample rests with the top ten. On this clone: Its target antigen remains unknown. Base qualities were left out, and no much larger clone turns up one base away.

The starting material was peripheral blood, obtained in the second trimester of pregnancy. This clonotype originated in a female donor with multiple sclerosis, enrolled in a pregnancy study.

CDR3 reads: CASSGIISGSSYNEQFF. The sequenced DNA is TGCGCCAGCAGCGGGATTATTAGCGGGAGCTCCTACAATGAGCAGTTCTTC. The rearranged chain carries TRBV5-1 and TRBJ2-1; 9 bases in between match TRBD2. The germline V gene yields SGHRS for CDR1 and YFSETQ for CDR2. The CDR3 measures 17 amino acids from cysteine to phenylalanine. Just CDR3 DNA is preserved here, 51 bases in frame from base 1. The germline V end is reduced by 4 bases and the J end by 0 bases; junction bases left unmatched: 8.